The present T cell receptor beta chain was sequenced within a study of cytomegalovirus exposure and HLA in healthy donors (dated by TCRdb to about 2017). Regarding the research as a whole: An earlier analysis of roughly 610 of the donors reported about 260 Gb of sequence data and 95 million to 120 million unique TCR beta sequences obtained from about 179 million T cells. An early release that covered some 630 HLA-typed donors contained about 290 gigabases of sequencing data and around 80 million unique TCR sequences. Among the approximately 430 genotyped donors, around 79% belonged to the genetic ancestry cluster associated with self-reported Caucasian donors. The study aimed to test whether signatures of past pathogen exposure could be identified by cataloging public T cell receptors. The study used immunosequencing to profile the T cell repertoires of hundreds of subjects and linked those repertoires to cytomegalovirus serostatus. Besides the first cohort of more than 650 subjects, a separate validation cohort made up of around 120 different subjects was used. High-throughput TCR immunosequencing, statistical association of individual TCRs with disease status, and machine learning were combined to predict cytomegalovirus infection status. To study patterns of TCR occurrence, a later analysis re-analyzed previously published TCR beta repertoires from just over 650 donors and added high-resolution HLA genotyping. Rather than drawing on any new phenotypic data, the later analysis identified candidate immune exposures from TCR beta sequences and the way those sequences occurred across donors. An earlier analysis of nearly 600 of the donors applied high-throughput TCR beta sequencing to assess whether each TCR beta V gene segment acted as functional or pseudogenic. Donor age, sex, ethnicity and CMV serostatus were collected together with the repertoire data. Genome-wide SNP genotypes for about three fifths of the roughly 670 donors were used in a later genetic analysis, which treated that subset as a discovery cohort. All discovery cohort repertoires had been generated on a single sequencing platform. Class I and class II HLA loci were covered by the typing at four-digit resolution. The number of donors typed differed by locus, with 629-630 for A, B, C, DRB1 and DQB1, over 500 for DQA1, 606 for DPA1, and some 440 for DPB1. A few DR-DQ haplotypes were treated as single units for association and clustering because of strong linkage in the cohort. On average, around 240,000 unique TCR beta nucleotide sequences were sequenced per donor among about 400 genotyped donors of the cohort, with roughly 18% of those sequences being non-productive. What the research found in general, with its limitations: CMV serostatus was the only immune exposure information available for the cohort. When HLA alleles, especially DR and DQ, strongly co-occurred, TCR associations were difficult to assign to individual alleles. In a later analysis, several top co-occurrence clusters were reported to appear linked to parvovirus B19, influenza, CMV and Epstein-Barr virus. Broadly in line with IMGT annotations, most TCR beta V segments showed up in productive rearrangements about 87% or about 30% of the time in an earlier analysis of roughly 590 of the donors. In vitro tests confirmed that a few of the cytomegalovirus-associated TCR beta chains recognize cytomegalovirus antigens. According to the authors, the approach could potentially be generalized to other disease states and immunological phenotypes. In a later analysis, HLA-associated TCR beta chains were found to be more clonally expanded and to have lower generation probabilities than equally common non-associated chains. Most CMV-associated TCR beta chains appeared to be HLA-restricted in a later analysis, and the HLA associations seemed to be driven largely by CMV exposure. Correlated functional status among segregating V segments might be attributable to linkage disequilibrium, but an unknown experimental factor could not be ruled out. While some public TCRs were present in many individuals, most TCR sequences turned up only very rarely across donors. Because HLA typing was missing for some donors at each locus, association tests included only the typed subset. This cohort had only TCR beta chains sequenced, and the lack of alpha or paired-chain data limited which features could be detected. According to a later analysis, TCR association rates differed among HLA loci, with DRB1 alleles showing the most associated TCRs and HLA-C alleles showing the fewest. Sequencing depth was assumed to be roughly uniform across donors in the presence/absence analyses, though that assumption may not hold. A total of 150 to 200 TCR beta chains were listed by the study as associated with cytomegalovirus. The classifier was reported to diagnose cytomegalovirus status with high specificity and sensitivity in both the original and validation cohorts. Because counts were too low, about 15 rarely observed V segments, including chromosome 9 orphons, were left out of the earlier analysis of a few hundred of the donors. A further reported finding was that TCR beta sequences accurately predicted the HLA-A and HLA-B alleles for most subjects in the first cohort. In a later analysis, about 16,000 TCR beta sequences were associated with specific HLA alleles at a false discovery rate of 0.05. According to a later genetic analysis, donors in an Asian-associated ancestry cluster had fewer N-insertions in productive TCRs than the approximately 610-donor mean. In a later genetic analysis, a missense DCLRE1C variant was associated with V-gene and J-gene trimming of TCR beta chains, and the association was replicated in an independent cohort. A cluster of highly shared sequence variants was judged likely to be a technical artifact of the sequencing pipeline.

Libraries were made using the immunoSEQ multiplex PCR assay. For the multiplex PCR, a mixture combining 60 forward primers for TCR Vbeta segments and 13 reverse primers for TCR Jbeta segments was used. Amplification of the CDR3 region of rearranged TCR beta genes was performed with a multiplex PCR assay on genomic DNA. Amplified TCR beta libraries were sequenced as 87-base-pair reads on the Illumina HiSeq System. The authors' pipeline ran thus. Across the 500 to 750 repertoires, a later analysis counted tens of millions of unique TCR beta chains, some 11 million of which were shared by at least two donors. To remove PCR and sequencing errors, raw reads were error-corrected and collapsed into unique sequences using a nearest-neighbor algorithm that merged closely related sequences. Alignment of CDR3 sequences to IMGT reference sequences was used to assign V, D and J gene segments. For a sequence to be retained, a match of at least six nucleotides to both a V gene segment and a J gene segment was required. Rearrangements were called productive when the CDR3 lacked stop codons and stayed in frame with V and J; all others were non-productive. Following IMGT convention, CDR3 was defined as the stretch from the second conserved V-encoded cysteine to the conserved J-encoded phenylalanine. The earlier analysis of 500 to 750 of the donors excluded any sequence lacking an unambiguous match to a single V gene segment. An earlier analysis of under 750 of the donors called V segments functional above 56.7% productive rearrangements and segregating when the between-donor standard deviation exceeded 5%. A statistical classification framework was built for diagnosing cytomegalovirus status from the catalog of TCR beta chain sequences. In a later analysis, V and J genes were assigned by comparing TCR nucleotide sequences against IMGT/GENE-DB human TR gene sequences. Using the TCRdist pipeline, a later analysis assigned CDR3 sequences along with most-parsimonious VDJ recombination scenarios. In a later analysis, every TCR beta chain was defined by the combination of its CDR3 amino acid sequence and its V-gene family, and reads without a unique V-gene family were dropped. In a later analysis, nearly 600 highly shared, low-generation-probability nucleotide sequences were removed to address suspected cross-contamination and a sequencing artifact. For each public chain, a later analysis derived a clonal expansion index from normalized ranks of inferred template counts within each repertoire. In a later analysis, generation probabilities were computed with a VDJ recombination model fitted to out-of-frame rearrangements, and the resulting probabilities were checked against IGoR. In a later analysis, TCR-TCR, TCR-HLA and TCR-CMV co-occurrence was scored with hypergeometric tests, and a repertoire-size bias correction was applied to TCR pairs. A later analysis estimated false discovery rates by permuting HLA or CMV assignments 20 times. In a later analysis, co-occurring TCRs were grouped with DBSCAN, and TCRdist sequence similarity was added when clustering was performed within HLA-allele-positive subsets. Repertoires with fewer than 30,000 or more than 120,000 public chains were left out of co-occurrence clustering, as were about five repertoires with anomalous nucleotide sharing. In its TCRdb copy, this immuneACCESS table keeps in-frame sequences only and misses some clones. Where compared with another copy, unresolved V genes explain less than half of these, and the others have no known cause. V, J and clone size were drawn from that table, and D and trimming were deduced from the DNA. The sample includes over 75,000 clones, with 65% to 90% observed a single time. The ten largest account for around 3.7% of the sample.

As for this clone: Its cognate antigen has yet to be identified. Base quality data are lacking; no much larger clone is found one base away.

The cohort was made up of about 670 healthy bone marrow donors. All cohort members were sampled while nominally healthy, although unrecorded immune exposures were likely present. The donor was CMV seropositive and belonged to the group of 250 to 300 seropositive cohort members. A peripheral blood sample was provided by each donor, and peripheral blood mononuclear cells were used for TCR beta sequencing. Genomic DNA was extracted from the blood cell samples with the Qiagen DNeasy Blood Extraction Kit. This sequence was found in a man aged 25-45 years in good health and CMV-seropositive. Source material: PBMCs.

At the DNA level, the sequence is TGTGCCAGCAGCTTAGTAGCGGGATTCTCTCCGACCGGGGAGCTGTTTTTT. Translated, this gives CASSLVAGFSPTGELFF. This chain joins TRBV7-9 to TRBJ2-2, with 8 central nucleotides matching TRBD2. According to the germline V gene (reference sequence), CDR1 reads SEHNR and CDR2 reads FQNEAQ. V ends up 1 base short and J 5 bases short, with an unmatched junction base count of 9. From cysteine to phenylalanine, the CDR3 is 17 amino acids long. The sequence is cut down to CDR3 DNA, 51 bases in frame from base 1.